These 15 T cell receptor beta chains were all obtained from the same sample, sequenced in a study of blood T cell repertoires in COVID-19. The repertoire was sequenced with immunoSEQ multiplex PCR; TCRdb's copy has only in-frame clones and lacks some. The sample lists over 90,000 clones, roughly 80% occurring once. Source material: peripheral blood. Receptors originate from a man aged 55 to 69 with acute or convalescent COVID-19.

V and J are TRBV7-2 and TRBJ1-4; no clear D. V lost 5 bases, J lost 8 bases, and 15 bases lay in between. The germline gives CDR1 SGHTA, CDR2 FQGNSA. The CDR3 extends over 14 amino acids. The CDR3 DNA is TGTGCCAGCAGCCTTGCTCCGGGGAGAGAAAAACTGTTTTTT. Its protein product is CASSLAPGREKLFF.

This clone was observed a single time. The chain's CDR3 is CASSTRTGGSGELFF. Written as DNA, the CDR3 is TGTGCCAGCAGCACAAGGACAGGGGGGAGCGGGGAGCTGTTTTTT. The chain carries TRBV7-2 and TRBJ2-2, with 10 bases identical to TRBD1. The CDR3 is made up of 15 amino acids. Looked up from germline, CDR1 is SGHTA and CDR2 is FQGNSA. The V gene end was trimmed by 5 bases and the J gene end by 7 bases; junction bases not matched to a gene: 7.

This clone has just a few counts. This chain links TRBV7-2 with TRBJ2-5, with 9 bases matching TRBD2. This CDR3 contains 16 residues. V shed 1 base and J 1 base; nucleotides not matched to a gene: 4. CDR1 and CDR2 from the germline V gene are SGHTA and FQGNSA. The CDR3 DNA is TGTGCCAGCAGCTTAGGCGATAGCGGGGGCCAAGAGACCCAGTACTTC. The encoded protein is CASSLGDSGGQETQYF.

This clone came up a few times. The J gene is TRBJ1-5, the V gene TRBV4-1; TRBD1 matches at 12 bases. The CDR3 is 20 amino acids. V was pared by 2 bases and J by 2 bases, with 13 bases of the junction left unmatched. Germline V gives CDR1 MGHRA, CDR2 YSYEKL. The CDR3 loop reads CASSQSSGTGGARGNQPQHF. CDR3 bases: TGCGCCAGCAGCCAAAGTTCCGGGACAGGGGGCGCGAGGGGCAATCAGCCCCAGCATTTT.

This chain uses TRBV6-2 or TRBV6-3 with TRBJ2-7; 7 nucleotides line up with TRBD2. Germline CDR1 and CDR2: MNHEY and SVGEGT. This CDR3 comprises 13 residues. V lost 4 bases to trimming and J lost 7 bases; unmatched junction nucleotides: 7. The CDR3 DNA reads TGTGCCAGCAGTTTAGGGAGAGCGGGGGAGCAGTACTTC. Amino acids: CASSLGRAGEQYF.

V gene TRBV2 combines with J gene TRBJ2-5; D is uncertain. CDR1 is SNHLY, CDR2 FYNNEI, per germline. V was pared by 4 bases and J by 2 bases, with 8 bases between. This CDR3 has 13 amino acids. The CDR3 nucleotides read TGTGCCAGCAGTGTAGAATGGCAAGAGACCCAGTACTTC. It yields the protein CASSVEWQETQYF.

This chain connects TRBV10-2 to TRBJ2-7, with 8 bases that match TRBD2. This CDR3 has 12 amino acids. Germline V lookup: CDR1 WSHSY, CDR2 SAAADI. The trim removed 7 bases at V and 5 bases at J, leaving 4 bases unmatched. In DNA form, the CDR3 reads TGCGCCAGCACCAGCGGGAGAGACGAGCAGTACTTC. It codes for CASTSGRDEQYF.

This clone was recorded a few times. CDR3 nucleotides: TGTGCCAGCAGCTCCAACAGGGGCCTGAACACTGAAGCTTTCTTT. It specifies CASSSNRGLNTEAFF. The chain has TRBV5-4 and TRBJ1-1, with 7 positions matching TRBD1. The CDR3 is made up of 15 amino acids. Trimming took 3 bases from V and 0 from J; bases not matched to a gene: 5. Per germline, CDR1 SGHNT and CDR2 YYREEE (reference sequence). The complete variable domain, with remaining parts taken from reference TRBV5-4 and TRBJ1-1, reads ETGVTQSPTHLIKTRGQQVTLRCSSQSGHNTVSWYQQALGQGPQFIFQYYREEENGRGNFPPRFSGLQFPNYSSELNVNALELDDSALYLCASSSNRGLNTEAFFGQGTRLTVV.

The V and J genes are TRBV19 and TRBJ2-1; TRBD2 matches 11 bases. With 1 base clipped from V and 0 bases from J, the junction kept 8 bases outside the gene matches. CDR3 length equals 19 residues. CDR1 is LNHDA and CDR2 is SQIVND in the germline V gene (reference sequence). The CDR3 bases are TGTGCCAGTAGTATAGCTAGCGGGGGGCCCGAGAGCTCCTACAATGAGCAGTTCTTC. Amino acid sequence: CASSIASGGPESSYNEQFF.

The CDR3 DNA sequence: TGTGCCAGCAGCTTACTCGGGAGGGAGACCCAGTACTTC. This gives the protein CASSLLGRETQYF. The chain couples TRBV11-2 to TRBJ2-5; 7 bases line up with TRBD2. V was pared by 2 bases and J by 5 bases, with 2 bases of the junction left unmatched. Germline V gene data show CDR1 as SGHAT and CDR2 as FQNNGV. This CDR3 region has 13 residues.

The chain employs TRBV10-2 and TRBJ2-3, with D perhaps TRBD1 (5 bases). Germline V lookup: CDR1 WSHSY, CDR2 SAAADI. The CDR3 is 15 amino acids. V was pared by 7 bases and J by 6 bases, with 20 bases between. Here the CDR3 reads CASTSTQGWKDTQYF. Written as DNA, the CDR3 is TGCGCCAGCACCTCTACTCAGGGATGGAAGGATACGCAGTATTTT.

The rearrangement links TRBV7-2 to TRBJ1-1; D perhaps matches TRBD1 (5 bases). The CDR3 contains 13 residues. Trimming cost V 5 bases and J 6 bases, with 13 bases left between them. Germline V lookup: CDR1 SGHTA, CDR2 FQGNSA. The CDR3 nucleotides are TGTGCCAGCAGCAACCCAGGGTACTCTGAAGCTTTCTTT. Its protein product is CASSNPGYSEAFF. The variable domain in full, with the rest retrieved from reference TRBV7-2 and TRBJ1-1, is GAGVSQSPSNKVTEKGKDVELRCDPISGHTALYWYRQSLGQGLEFLIYFQGNSAPDKSGLPSDRFSAERTGGSVSTLTIQRTQQEDSAVYLCASSNPGYSEAFFGQGTRLTVV.

The CDR3 DNA is TGTGCCACCAGTGGGCTCGAGGGGACAGGGTTGAATGAGCAGTTCTTC. Encoded protein: CATSGLEGTGLNEQFF. The chain has TRBV24-1 and TRBJ2-1; TRBD1 matches at 9 bases. V lost 5 bases to trimming and J lost 7 bases; unmatched junction nucleotides: 11. Germline V lookup: CDR1 KGHDR, CDR2 SFDVKD. This CDR3 has 16 residues.

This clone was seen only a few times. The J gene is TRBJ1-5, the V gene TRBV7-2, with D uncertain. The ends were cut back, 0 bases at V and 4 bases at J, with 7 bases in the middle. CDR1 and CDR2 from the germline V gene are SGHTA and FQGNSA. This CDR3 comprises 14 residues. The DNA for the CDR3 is TGTGCCAGCAGCTTAGCGCCGGGGAATCAGCCCCAGCATTTT. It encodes CASSLAPGNQPQHF.

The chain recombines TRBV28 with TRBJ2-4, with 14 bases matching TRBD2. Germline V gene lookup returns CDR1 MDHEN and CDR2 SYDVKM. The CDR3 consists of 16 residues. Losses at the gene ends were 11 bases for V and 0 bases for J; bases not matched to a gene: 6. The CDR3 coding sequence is TGTGCCTCAAGGACTAGCGGGGGGCTAGCCAAAAACATTCAGTACTTC. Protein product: CASRTSGGLAKNIQYF.